These T cell receptor beta chains were read from a single sample in a study of beta chain features in type 1 diabetes. Libraries were prepared by immunoSEQ multiplex PCR; TCRdb keeps only in-frame clonotypes and omits some of them. The top ten clones hold roughly 0.017% of a sample with about 360,000 clones, around an eighth of them seen once. Sequencing was carried out using naive CD4+ T cells from blood. Source of these receptors: a man aged 18-30 years in good health. CDR3s include the opening cysteine and the closing phenylalanine or tryptophan. The D gene is left open where the match is weak. Not every row has a clone size; where given, it reads once, few, many or a size class.

J: TRBJ1-5; size: few; V: TRBV10-3; D: TRBD1; length: 13; DNA: TGTGCCATCAGGGGACAGAGCAATCAGCCCCAGCATTTT; CDR3: CAIRGQSNQPQHF
J: TRBJ2-6; size: NA; V: TRBV18; D: NA; length: 15; DNA: TGTGCCAGCTCACCGCCGGGCTCTGGGGCCAACGTCCTGACTTTC; CDR3: CASSPPGSGANVLTF
J: TRBJ2-7; size: NA; V: TRBV7-2; D: TRBD1; length: 15; DNA: TGTGCCAGCAGCTTCCGGGACAGCCGTTTTGTCGAGCAGTACTTC; CDR3: CASSFRDSRFVEQYF
J: TRBJ2-2; size: NA; V: TRBV19; D: TRBD2; length: 14; DNA: TGTGCCAGTAGGGTAGCGGGGGTCACCGGGGAGCTGTTTTTT; CDR3: CASRVAGVTGELFF
J: TRBJ2-7; size: few; V: TRBV9; D: NA; length: 15; DNA: TGTGCCAGCAGCACGGGGACTCTGCCGTCCTACGAGCAGTACTTC; CDR3: CASSTGTLPSYEQYF
J: TRBJ1-2; size: few; V: TRBV20-1; D: NA; length: 11; DNA: TGCAGTGCTAAATACACGTCTGGCTACACCTTC; CDR3: CSAKYTSGYTF
J: TRBJ2-1; size: few; V: TRBV7-3; D: TRBD2; length: 15; DNA: TGTGCCAGCAGCCAGCTAGCGGGAGAGGTGAATGAGCAGTTCTTC; CDR3: CASSQLAGEVNEQFF
J: TRBJ2-7; size: few; V: TRBV29-1; D: NA; length: 16; DNA: TGCAGCGTTGCTCACGTCTCAGGACAACCCAACTACGAGCAGTACTTC; CDR3: CSVAHVSGQPNYEQYF
J: TRBJ1-5; size: NA; V: TRBV19; D: TRBD1; length: 14; DNA: TGTGCCAGTAGTATCGATGCAGGGGGCAAGCCCCAGCATTTT; CDR3: CASSIDAGGKPQHF
J: TRBJ2-3; size: NA; V: TRBV7-9; D: NA; length: 15; DNA: TGTGCCAGCAGCTTAGCATACCCTACTGTGGATACGCAGTATTTT; CDR3: CASSLAYPTVDTQYF
J: TRBJ2-1; size: NA; V: TRBV7-6; D: NA; length: 11; DNA: TGTGCCAGCAGCTTAGCGACGGGTTCTTTCTTC; CDR3: CASSLATGSFF
J: TRBJ2-7; size: few; V: TRBV18; D: NA; length: 15; DNA: TGTGCCAGCTCACCCCCGGCCCGCGGGTACCTCGAGCAGTACTTC; CDR3: CASSPPARGYLEQYF
J: TRBJ2-7; size: NA; V: TRBV5-6; D: NA; length: 11; DNA: TGTGCCAGCAGCCGTTCCTACGAGCAATACTTC; CDR3: CASSRSYEQYF
J: TRBJ2-7; size: NA; V: TRBV28; D: TRBD1; length: 16; DNA: TGTGCCAGCAGTTTCTCCCGCCGGGACAGACCCTACGAGCAGTACTTC; CDR3: CASSFSRRDRPYEQYF
J: TRBJ1-5; size: NA; V: TRBV7-2; D: NA; length: 13; DNA: TGTGCCAGCAGCCTAGACAGGACTCAGCCCCAGCATTTT; CDR3: CASSLDRTQPQHF
J: TRBJ2-1; size: NA; V: TRBV6-5; D: NA; length: 14; DNA: TGTGCCAGCAGTTACTCGAGAGTTCGGAATGAGCAGTTCTTC; CDR3: CASSYSRVRNEQFF
J: TRBJ2-3; size: NA; V: TRBV6-5; D: NA; length: 16; DNA: TGTGCCAGCAGTTACTCGGGACATTCTAGCACAGATACGCAGTATTTT; CDR3: CASSYSGHSSTDTQYF
J: TRBJ2-5; size: few; V: TRBV9; D: TRBD1; length: 14; DNA: TGTGCCAGCAGCGCGGACAGGGGCCGGGAGACCCAGTACTTC; CDR3: CASSADRGRETQYF
J: TRBJ2-4; size: few; V: TRBV19; D: TRBD2; length: 17; DNA: TGTGCCAGTAGGACAGCAAGACTAGCGGGAGGGTTTGACATTCAGTACTTC; CDR3: CASRTARLAGGFDIQYF
J: TRBJ2-5; size: NA; V: TRBV5-1; D: TRBD1; length: 17; DNA: TGCGCCAGCAGCTTGATAGGGACAGGGGCGTCTGGCGGGACCCAGTACTTC; CDR3: CASSLIGTGASGGTQYF
J: TRBJ2-5; size: few; V: TRBV6-1; D: NA; length: 11; DNA: TGTGCCAGCCAACGCCAGGAGACCCAGTACTTC; CDR3: CASQRQETQYF
J: TRBJ2-2; size: few; V: TRBV7-2; D: NA; length: 15; DNA: TGTGCCAGCAGCTTAGTGGGGGCGCACACCGGGGAGCTGTTTTTT; CDR3: CASSLVGAHTGELFF
J: TRBJ1-5; size: few; V: TRBV7-6; D: NA; length: 14; DNA: TGTGCCAGCAGCTTAGCCCAGGGATATCAGCCCCAGCATTTT; CDR3: CASSLAQGYQPQHF
J: TRBJ2-3; size: NA; V: TRBV9; D: NA; length: 15; DNA: TGTGCCAGCAACCCCCCAGGCAGGGGCACAGATACGCAGTATTTT; CDR3: CASNPPGRGTDTQYF
J: TRBJ1-2; size: NA; V: TRBV30; D: NA; length: 15; DNA: TGTGCCTGGAGTGTACCGCAAGGGGATAACTATGGCTACACCTTC; CDR3: CAWSVPQGDNYGYTF
J: TRBJ2-5; size: few; V: TRBV9; D: TRBD1; length: 13; DNA: TGTGCCAGCAGCGCTACCGGGACAGGGTTTCAGTACTTC; CDR3: CASSATGTGFQYF
J: TRBJ1-2; size: NA; V: TRBV10-3; D: NA; length: 13; DNA: TGTGCCATCAACACAGGGAGGGAGAATGGCTACACCTTC; CDR3: CAINTGRENGYTF
J: TRBJ1-2; size: NA; V: TRBV6-1; D: NA; length: 11; DNA: TGTGCCAGCAGTGAGCCTAGGGGCTACACCTTC; CDR3: CASSEPRGYTF
J: TRBJ2-3; size: few; V: TRBV4-1; D: TRBD2; length: 15; DNA: TGCGCCAGCAGCCTAGCGGGGGGGTTCACAGATACGCAGTATTTT; CDR3: CASSLAGGFTDTQYF
J: TRBJ1-1; size: few; V: TRBV19; D: NA; length: 15; DNA: TGTGCCAGTAGTATAGCTAGCAGTTTCGAGACTGAAGCTTTCTTT; CDR3: CASSIASSFETEAFF
J: TRBJ2-1; size: few; V: TRBV4-3; D: TRBD2; length: 15; DNA: TGCGCCAGCAGCGGGCGGGGGACCTCCTACAATGAGCAGTTCTTC; CDR3: CASSGRGTSYNEQFF
J: TRBJ2-1; size: few; V: TRBV7-9; D: NA; length: 11; DNA: TGTGCCAGCAGCTTACCCGTCGGGCAGTTCTTC; CDR3: CASSLPVGQFF
J: TRBJ2-7; size: NA; V: TRBV4-3; D: NA; length: 15; DNA: TGCGCCAGCAGCCAAGATTGGCAGTCTCAGTACGAGCAGTACTTC; CDR3: CASSQDWQSQYEQYF
J: TRBJ2-7; size: NA; V: TRBV18; D: TRBD1; length: 13; DNA: TGTGCCAGCTCGCCGGGACAGTACTACGAGCAGTACTTC; CDR3: CASSPGQYYEQYF
J: TRBJ1-4; size: few; V: TRBV25-1; D: TRBD1; length: 15; DNA: TGTGCCAGCAGTGATTGGACAGGGGGCGAGGAAAAACTGTTTTTT; CDR3: CASSDWTGGEEKLFF
J: TRBJ1-1; size: few; V: TRBV6-1; D: NA; length: 11; DNA: TGTGCCAGCAGTGAACTACGTGAAGCTTTCTTT; CDR3: CASSELREAFF
J: TRBJ2-3; size: NA; V: TRBV2; D: TRBD2; length: 19; DNA: TGTGCCAGCAGTGTGCCGACTAGCGGGGGTTACCTTAGCACAGATACGCAGTATTTT; CDR3: CASSVPTSGGYLSTDTQYF
J: TRBJ2-7; size: NA; V: TRBV10-3; D: TRBD1; length: 15; DNA: TGTGCCATCAGACGCGGGACAGGGGGATCCTACGAGCAGTACTTC; CDR3: CAIRRGTGGSYEQYF
J: TRBJ2-5; size: NA; V: TRBV6-5; D: NA; length: 15; DNA: TGTGCCAGCAGCGGATCAAAGGGGCGTTGGGGGACCCAGTACTTC; CDR3: CASSGSKGRWGTQYF
J: TRBJ1-2; size: few; V: TRBV9; D: TRBD1; length: 15; DNA: TGTGCCAGCGGTAACAACAGGGGCTCATTCTATGGCTACACCTTC; CDR3: CASGNNRGSFYGYTF
J: TRBJ2-2; size: NA; V: TRBV25-1; D: TRBD1; length: 17; DNA: TGTGCCAGCAGTGACCAGGTCACAGGGGGCCGGACCGGGGAGCTGTTTTTT; CDR3: CASSDQVTGGRTGELFF
J: TRBJ2-1; size: NA; V: TRBV11-3; D: TRBD2; length: 16; DNA: TGTGCCAGCAGCTTAGATGTAGCGGGACTTGCAAATGAGCAGTTCTTC; CDR3: CASSLDVAGLANEQFF
J: TRBJ2-2; size: few; V: TRBV2; D: TRBD1; length: 14; DNA: TGTGCCAGCAGGCCGGGGACAGGGGCCGGGGAGCTGTTTTTT; CDR3: CASRPGTGAGELFF
J: TRBJ2-7; size: NA; V: TRBV30; D: TRBD1; length: 13; DNA: TGTGCCTGGAGACCCAGGGGGTCCTACGAGCAGTACTTC; CDR3: CAWRPRGSYEQYF
J: TRBJ1-5; size: NA; V: TRBV18; D: NA; length: 12; DNA: TGTGCCAGCTCAACAGTAGGTCAGCCCCAGCATTTT; CDR3: CASSTVGQPQHF
J: TRBJ1-3; size: NA; V: TRBV9; D: NA; length: 13; DNA: TGTGCCAGCAGCGTAGTTGGAGTAAACACCATATATTTT; CDR3: CASSVVGVNTIYF
J: TRBJ2-6; size: NA; V: TRBV30; D: TRBD2; length: 15; DNA: TGTGCCTGGAACATAGCGGGGTTCGGGGCCAACGTCCTGACTTTC; CDR3: CAWNIAGFGANVLTF